Sequencing of this T cell receptor beta chain was carried out in a study of metastatic and nonmetastatic thyroid tumors. Study-wide context: Repertoires from blood and tumor or nodule tissue of malignant and benign thyroid patients were compared. Overall study findings and caveats: Significantly higher TCR beta diversity was reportedly seen in malignant thyroid tumors than benign nodules, in blood and tumor.

Patients had received no treatment of any kind before thyroid surgery. This clone was counted ten times or more. The antigen remains undetermined. Authors' methods: It was from CDR3 differences across clinicopathological groups that a distant-metastasis classifier for papillary thyroid cancer was built. TCRdb re-called the PCR reads through MiXCR. What appears here as the V and J calls and clone size reflects TCRdb's work, not the paper's. The table shows roughly 45,000 clones, with roughly 3.1% occurring only once. The germline V gene has CDR1 MNHEY and CDR2 SMNVEV (reference sequence). The CDR3 covers 14 residues. V trimming: 6 bases; J trimming: 7 bases; junction bases outside the gene matches: 7.

Material for sequencing was blood. The chain employs TRBV27 and TRBJ2-1; 9 bases align to TRBD1. The TCR comes from a female donor with papillary thyroid cancer or a benign thyroid nodule (not recorded which). Some clones in this sample may be carry-over from other donors' samples. CDR3 in amino acids: CASSPRDRANEQFF. The CDR3 DNA sequence: TGTGCCAGCAGCCCCCGGGACAGGGCGAATGAGCAGTTCTTC.